A single sample is the source of the 26 T cell receptor beta chains below, sequenced in a study of blood T cell repertoires in COVID-19. Produced via immunoSEQ multiplex PCR; TCRdb's table is partial and in-frame only. The table records about 140,000 clones, approximately 83% of them present only once. Sequenced material: peripheral blood. The source of these receptors is a human donor in a cohort sampled during active COVID-19.

This chain connects TRBV11-3 to TRBJ1-4; tentatively, D is TRBD1 (6 bases). V lost 0 bases to trimming and J lost 6 bases, with 14 bases between them. This CDR3 region has 16 residues. Germline V gene data show CDR1 as SGHNT and CDR2 as YENEEA. The CDR3 DNA follows: TGTGCCAGCAGCTTAGATGGGGCGTGGACAGATGAAAAACTGTTTTTT. Translation gives CASSLDGAWTDEKLFF.

The rearrangement joins TRBV7-9 to TRBJ2-7; a weak D match, TRBD1 (5 bases). CDR3 length: 14 amino acids. Per germline, CDR1 SEHNR and CDR2 FQNEAQ (reference sequence). Trimming removed 1 base at V and 1 base at J, with 8 bases between. CDR3 sequence (DNA): TGTGCCAGCAGCTTAGTAGACAGATCCTACGAGCAGTACTTC. Translated, it gives CASSLVDRSYEQYF.

The chain carries TRBV7-2 and TRBJ1-2; D call uncertain. Deletions cut 2 bases from V and 3 bases from J, with 10 bases between. Germline V gene lookup returns CDR1 SGHTA and CDR2 FQGNSA. The CDR3 has 14 amino acids. CDR3 coding DNA: TGTGCCAGCAGCTTAAAATACAGAGACTATGGCTACACCTTC. Translating it yields CASSLKYRDYGYTF.

V usage is TRBV10-3 and J usage is TRBJ2-7, with 11 bases matching TRBD2. V shed 5 bases, J shed 2 bases, and the junction held 8 bases outside the gene matches. The CDR3 totals 16 residues. Germline V CDR1 and CDR2: ENHRY, SYGVKD. Written as DNA, the CDR3 is TGTGCCATCAGTCAACCCCTACTAGCGGGGGCCTACGAGCAGTACTTC. Translating it yields CAISQPLLAGAYEQYF.

The V gene is TRBV19, the J gene TRBJ2-4; 8 bases are a match to TRBD1. V trimming: 7 bases; J trimming: 9 bases; junction bases outside the gene matches: 8. The CDR3 is 13 residues long. The V gene's germline CDR1 is LNHDA and CDR2 SQIVND (reference sequence). The CDR3 DNA sequence: TGTGCCAGTACCGTGACAGGGGAGAGCATTCAGTACTTC. Encoded protein: CASTVTGESIQYF.

The J gene is TRBJ2-1, the V gene TRBV7-2; no clear D gene. CDR1 SGHTA and CDR2 FQGNSA come from the germline V gene. V was shortened by 4 bases and J by 2 bases, with 9 bases between the two germline ends. The CDR3 is made up of 14 amino acids. In nucleotides, the CDR3 is TGTGCCAGCAGCTCTCTGTCGGCCTACAATGAGCAGTTCTTC. Its protein product is CASSSLSAYNEQFF. Full variable domain (missing parts from reference TRBV7-2 and TRBJ2-1): GAGVSQSPSNKVTEKGKDVELRCDPISGHTALYWYRQSLGQGLEFLIYFQGNSAPDKSGLPSDRFSAERTGGSVSTLTIQRTQQEDSAVYLCASSSLSAYNEQFFGPGTRLTVL.

As to this clone: The sample has other DNA sequences that encode this CDR3 too. V is TRBV28 and J is TRBJ2-7; 10 bases map to TRBD2. Per germline, CDR1 MDHEN and CDR2 SYDVKM. CDR3 length: 15 amino acids. The J segment lost 0 bases and the V segment lost 4 bases, leaving 3 bases of the junction unmatched. CDR3 residues: CASSSLAGVSYEQYF. The CDR3 DNA is TGTGCCAGCAGTTCCCTAGCGGGAGTCTCCTACGAGCAGTACTTC.

CDR3 protein: CASSPPVGTDTQYF. The CDR3 coding sequence is TGTGCCAGCTCACCACCGGTAGGCACAGATACGCAGTATTTT. The chain links TRBV18 to TRBJ2-3; D is ambiguous. Germline V CDR1 and CDR2: KGHSH, LQKENI. The CDR3 consists of 14 residues. V lost 0 bases and J 1 base, leaving 5 bases between the germline ends.

The rearrangement uses TRBV7-3 and TRBJ1-6, with 10 positions matching TRBD1. CDR3 length: 13 residues. Germline assignment: CDR1 SGHTA and CDR2 FQGTGA. The ends lost 5 bases at V and 9 bases at J; junction bases unmatched: 1. The CDR3 here is CASSRDRGSPLHF. CDR3 nucleotides: TGTGCCAGCAGCCGGGACAGGGGTTCACCCCTCCACTTT.

This chain links TRBV13 with TRBJ1-1; the match to TRBD1 covers 8 bases. The CDR3 has 16 amino acids. Per germline, CDR1 PRHDT and CDR2 FYEKMQ (reference sequence). V was pared by 0 bases and J by 2 bases, with 5 bases of the junction left unmatched. Written as DNA, the CDR3 is TGTGCCAGCAGCTTAGGGGGACAGGTATTTAACACTGAAGCTTTCTTT. Its translation: CASSLGGQVFNTEAFF.

The sample holds a few counts of this clone. This sequence joins TRBV25-1 and TRBJ2-7, with D unclear. This CDR3 has 11 residues. V was trimmed by 1 base and J by 4 bases, leaving 2 bases between them. Germline loops: CDR1 MGHDK, CDR2 SYGVNS. CDR3: CASSESYEQYF. The CDR3 DNA reads TGTGCCAGCAGTGAATCTTACGAGCAGTACTTC.

The chain has TRBV10-3 and TRBJ1-6; D gene ambiguous. The germline CDR1 and CDR2 sequences are ENHRY and SYGVKD. Trimming stripped 2 bases from V and 6 bases from J, with 17 bases between. This CDR3 contains 17 residues. CDR3 sequence reads: CAISEAAARSGNSPLHF. The CDR3 DNA is TGTGCCATCAGTGAGGCTGCCGCCCGGTCGGGTAATTCACCCCTCCACTTT.

V and J are TRBV11-3 and TRBJ2-1; D uncertain. The CDR3 is made up of 11 amino acids. Trimming took 5 bases from V and 5 from J, leaving 4 bases between them. CDR1 is SGHNT and CDR2 is YENEEA in the germline V gene. The CDR3 sequence is CASSRDNEQFF. As DNA, the CDR3 is TGTGCCAGCAGCCGAGACAATGAGCAGTTCTTC.

The chain couples TRBV3-1 (or the pseudogene TRBV3-2) to TRBJ1-6; D is uncertain. Trimming left V 6 bases short and J 9 bases short, with 15 bases between. The CDR3 runs 14 residues. Germline values: CDR1 LGHDT, CDR2 YNNKEL (reference sequence). The CDR3 coding sequence is TGTGCCAGCAGTACAAACCCCGAGGGTTCACCCCTCCACTTT. It is translated as CASSTNPEGSPLHF.

The chain is built from TRBV12-3 or TRBV12-4 and TRBJ1-1, with 7 bases identical to TRBD1. V was clipped by 7 bases and J by 6 bases; unmatched bases: 8. This CDR3 has 13 residues. For the CDR3, the DNA is TGTGCCAGCACCTTGACAGGGAGATCTGAAGCTTTCTTT. Its translation is CASTLTGRSEAFF.

The gene calls are TRBV19 and TRBJ1-4; 7 bases are shared with TRBD1. V lost 6 bases and J lost 0; bases outside the gene matches: 4. The CDR3 has 15 residues. Germline CDR1 LNHDA, CDR2 SQIVND (reference sequence). CDR3 sequence reads: CASSARGPTNEKLFF. The CDR3 region has the DNA TGTGCCAGTAGCGCGAGGGGGCCAACTAATGAAAAACTGTTTTTT.

The chain recombines TRBV14 with TRBJ1-4; possibly TRBD1 for D (6 bases). The length of the CDR3 is 15 residues. Germline lookup yields CDR1 SGHDN and CDR2 FVKESK. V gave up 4 bases and J gave up 7 bases, with 16 bases separating them. Here the CDR3 reads CASSLPGGGREKLFF. In nucleotides, the CDR3 is TGTGCCAGCAGCCTTCCCGGGGGGGGGCGTGAAAAACTGTTTTTT. The complete variable domain, with remaining parts taken from reference TRBV14 and TRBJ1-4, reads EAGVTQFPSHSVIEKGQTVTLRCDPISGHDNLYWYRRVMGKEIKFLLHFVKESKQDESGMPNNRFLAERTGGTYSTLKVQPAELEDSGVYFCASSLPGGGREKLFFGSGTQLSVL.

J is TRBJ2-7 and V is TRBV18; 7 bases line up with TRBD1. Unmatched junction bases numbered 5, after V lost 4 bases and J lost 2 bases. The CDR3 sequence is 14 residues long. Germline values: CDR1 KGHSH, CDR2 LQKENI. CDR3 coding DNA: TGTGCCAGCTCACTTAGGACAGGCACCTACGAGCAGTACTTC. It encodes CASSLRTGTYEQYF. Full variable domain (missing parts from reference TRBV18 and TRBJ2-7): NAGVMQNPRHLVRRRGQEARLRCSPMKGHSHVYWYRQLPEEGLKFMVYLQKENIIDESGMPKERFSAEFPKEGPSILRIQQVVRGDSAAYFCASSLRTGTYEQYFGPGTRLTVT.

The V gene is TRBV11-3, the J gene TRBJ1-6; 9 positions agree with TRBD1. CDR1 SGHNT and CDR2 YENEEA come from the germline V gene. J was trimmed by 10 bases and V by 1 base; bases with no gene match: 5. The CDR3 consists of 15 residues. This CDR3 reads CASSLAGQGRSPLHF. DNA for the CDR3: TGTGCCAGCAGCTTAGCGGGACAGGGTAGATCACCCCTCCACTTT. The complete variable domain, with remaining parts taken from reference TRBV11-3 and TRBJ1-6, reads EAGVVQSPRYKIIEKKQPVAFWCNPISGHNTLYWYLQNLGQGPELLIRYENEEAVDDSQLPKDRFSAERLKGVDSTLKIQPAELGDSAVYLCASSLAGQGRSPLHFGNGTRLTVT.

This sequence joins TRBV19 and TRBJ2-1, with 11 bases matching TRBD2. The germline gives CDR1 LNHDA, CDR2 SQIVND (reference sequence). There are 18 residues in the CDR3. V shed 1 base, J shed 0 bases, and the junction held 5 bases outside the gene matches. The CDR3 region is CASSIGLTSGSSYNEQFF. CDR3 DNA: TGTGCCAGTAGTATAGGTCTAACTAGCGGGAGCTCCTACAATGAGCAGTTCTTC. The full variable domain, completed using reference TRBV19 and TRBJ2-1, is DGGITQSPKYLFRKEGQNVTLSCEQNLNHDAMYWYRQDPGQGLRLIYYSQIVNDFQKGDIAEGYSVSREKKESFPLTVTSAQKNPTAFYLCASSIGLTSGSSYNEQFFGPGTRLTVL.

This chain connects TRBV19 to TRBJ1-5; TRBD1 matches at 7 bases. Germline CDR1 is LNHDA and CDR2 is SQIVND (reference sequence). V shed 9 bases, J shed 5 bases, and the junction held 7 bases outside the gene matches. The CDR3 loop spans 13 amino acids. The CDR3 protein is CASHRGRHQPQHF. CDR3 bases: TGTGCCAGCCACAGGGGCCGACATCAGCCCCAGCATTTT. Complete variable domain (other parts from reference TRBV19 and TRBJ1-5): DGGITQSPKYLFRKEGQNVTLSCEQNLNHDAMYWYRQDPGQGLRLIYYSQIVNDFQKGDIAEGYSVSREKKESFPLTVTSAQKNPTAFYLCASHRGRHQPQHFGDGTRLSIL.

The chain uses TRBV25-1 and TRBJ2-2; a weak D match, TRBD1 (6 bases). Deletions cut 4 bases from V and 7 bases from J, with 13 bases between. Germline V lookup: CDR1 MGHDK, CDR2 SYGVNS. The CDR3 runs to 14 residues. The CDR3 DNA reads TGTGCCAGCAGTGGTACAGGGCATAGCGGGGAGCTGTTTTTT. Protein: CASSGTGHSGELFF.

The V gene is TRBV11-2, the J gene TRBJ2-7; 7 bases map to TRBD2. The CDR3 has 14 residues. The V and J ends lost 2 bases and 3 bases, in that order; junction bases with no gene match: 4. Germline V CDR1 and CDR2: SGHAT, FQNNGV. Here the CDR3 DNA reads TGTGCCAGCAGCTTACATAGGGAGGGCTACGAGCAGTACTTC. Its translation: CASSLHREGYEQYF.

The DNA of the CDR3 is TGTGCCAGCAGCGTACAGTCCATGAACACTGAAGCTTTCTTT. Translated, it gives CASSVQSMNTEAFF. V and J are TRBV9 and TRBJ1-1, with no clear D. The CDR3 covers 14 residues. From germline, CDR1 is SGDLS and CDR2 YYNGEE. Between the trimmed V and J ends, which lost 1 base and 0 bases, there was a span of 7 bases.

The rearrangement joins TRBV2 to TRBJ1-5; tentatively, D is TRBD1 (5 bases). The germline V gene has CDR1 SNHLY and CDR2 FYNNEI. The ends were cut back, 2 bases at V and 2 bases at J, with 7 bases in the middle. CDR3 length equals 14 residues. CDR3 sequence: CASSEQGGNQPQHF. The CDR3 nucleotides read TGTGCCAGCAGTGAACAGGGCGGCAATCAGCCCCAGCATTTT.

CDR3 sequence: CASSFRQTRSGNTIYF. The CDR3 region has the DNA TGTGCCAGCAGTTTTCGACAGACACGCTCTGGAAACACCATATATTTT. The gene calls are TRBV6-5 and TRBJ1-3; D may be TRBD1 (5 bases). The CDR3 extends over 16 amino acids. CDR1 is MNHEY and CDR2 is SVGAGI in the germline V gene. Trimming shortened V by 4 bases and J by 0 bases, and 13 bases separated the two germline ends.